What follows is one T cell receptor (beta chain) and its context. The antigen is undetermined. The ends lost 4 bases at V and 4 bases at J; junction bases unmatched: 4. The germline gives CDR1 SGHRS, CDR2 YFSETQ. The CDR3 length is 15 residues. Using immunoSEQ multiplex PCR, the repertoire was profiled, and TCRdb retains in-frame clones only, with some absent. This table holds approximately 60,000 clones, 88% found once. The data were obtained in a study of PD-1 blockade in classical Hodgkin lymphoma. Study conclusions and caveats: When set against healthy donors, newly diagnosed patients were reported to show lower baseline TCR diversity.

Every single patient, without exception, relapsed after autologous stem cell transplantation, and brentuximab vedotin exposure varied. The sample was peripheral blood mononuclear cells (PBMCs), taken at baseline. The V gene is TRBV5-1, the J gene TRBJ2-5, with 13 bases fitting TRBD2. The source of this sequence is a human donor with classical Hodgkin lymphoma. In nucleotides, the CDR3 is TGCGCCAGCAGCCCTGGACTAGCGGGGGCAGAGACCCAGTACTTC. Its protein product is CASSPGLAGAETQYF. The full variable domain, its missing parts supplied by reference TRBV5-1 and TRBJ2-5, is KAGVTQTPRYLIKTRGQQVTLSCSPISGHRSVSWYQQTPGQGLQFLFEYFSETQRNKGNFPGRFSGRQFSNSRSEMNVSTLELGDSALYLCASSPGLAGAETQYFGPGTRLLVL.